Below are 3 T cell receptor beta chains sequenced from a single sample in a study of blood T cell repertoires in COVID-19. Data came from immunoSEQ multiplex PCR; TCRdb stores just in-frame clones and leaves some out. The repertoire holds 200,000 to 300,000 clones, with approximately 86% as singletons. Sample: peripheral blood. The receptors shown here come from a woman in her seventies with active or convalescent COVID-19.

This clone was counted once. The chain combines TRBV3-1 (or the pseudogene TRBV3-2) with TRBJ1-2; TRBD1 agrees at 7 bases. CDR1 and CDR2 (germline): LGHDT, YNNKEL (reference sequence). J lost 5 bases, V lost 5 bases, and 8 bases had no gene match. The CDR3 consists of 14 residues. CDR3 residues: CASSRGRSGYGYTF. CDR3 DNA: TGTGCCAGCAGCAGGGGGCGGTCCGGGTATGGCTACACCTTC.

V usage is TRBV7-2 and J usage is TRBJ2-1; 9 bases are a match to TRBD2. CDR1 is SGHTA, CDR2 FQGNSA, per germline. J lost 5 bases, V lost 7 bases, and 9 bases had no gene match. The CDR3 totals 15 residues. The CDR3 nucleotides read TGTGCCAGCACCCCGGGACTAGCTATCCACAATGAGCAGTTCTTC. Amino acids: CASTPGLAIHNEQFF.

The gene calls are TRBV11-2 and TRBJ2-1, with TRBD2 matching over 9 bases. The CDR3 extends over 15 amino acids. Trimming took 5 bases from V and 6 from J; bases not matched to a gene: 8. Germline lookup yields CDR1 SGHAT and CDR2 FQNNGV. The CDR3 sequence: CASSPPAGGPNEQFF. CDR3 DNA sequence: TGTGCCAGCAGCCCTCCCGCGGGGGGGCCCAATGAGCAGTTCTTC.